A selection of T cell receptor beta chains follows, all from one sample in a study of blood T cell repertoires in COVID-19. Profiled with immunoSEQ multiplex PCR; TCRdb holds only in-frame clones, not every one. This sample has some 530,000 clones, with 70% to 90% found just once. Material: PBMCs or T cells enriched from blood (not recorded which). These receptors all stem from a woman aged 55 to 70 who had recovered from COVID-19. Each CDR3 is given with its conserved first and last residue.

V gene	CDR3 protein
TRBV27	CASGTSSQNIQYF
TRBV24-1	CATSDAGVEGYTF
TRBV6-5	CASKWFASTEAFF
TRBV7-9	CASSQGRSANEKLFF
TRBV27	CASSSLALNSGANVLTF
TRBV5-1	CASSLWGPNTEAFF
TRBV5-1	CASSYGTAGNTIYF
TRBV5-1	CASSLVQGADTIYF
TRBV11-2	CASSLDLGPPDYGYTF
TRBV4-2	CASFNTGHPWGGYTF
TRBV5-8	CASSLGGAEARQPQHF
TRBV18	CASSPLDSGMNTEAFF
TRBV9	CASSVSADRAYEQYF
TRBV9	CASSGQGAGGYTF
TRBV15	CATSSPDGPQHF
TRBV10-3	CAIREQGADYGYTF
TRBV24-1	CATSVGGAETQYF
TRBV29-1	CSADSGTSGLGEQFF
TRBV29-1	CSVLGAGGYTF
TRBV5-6	CASSLFGRAFF
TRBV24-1	CATSEPMTGYADTQYF
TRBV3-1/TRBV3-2	CASSRQTGGNGYTF
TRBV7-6	CASSFLSGRGAASSYNEQFF
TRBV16	CASSPTVGYGYTF
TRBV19	CASSIYQTGTAEAFF
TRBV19	CASSIPGFDANTGELFF
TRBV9	CASSVANSGGGTDTQYF
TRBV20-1	CSASPQARYGYTF
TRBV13	CASSLAGGSSTDTQYF
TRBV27	CASSLLTRPSSYNEQFF
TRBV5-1	CASTIGQDNSPLHF
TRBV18	CASSPPITGSGETQYF
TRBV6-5	CASSYSGGPNEKLFF
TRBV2	CASRQQGDYTF
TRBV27	CASSTRVSSKNTEAFF
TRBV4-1	CASSQGTPVQFF
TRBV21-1	CASSRVTGTGIAQPQHF